The 8 T cell receptor beta chains given below trace back to one sample, sequenced in a study of human T cells and chemical hapten exposure. Noted time point: healthy volunteer bleed at 2 weeks. Extraction of total RNA was performed on unfractionated whole blood. From the RACE reads, TCRdb called clonotypes with MiXCR, one entry per CDR3 protein. The table records approximately 44,000 distinct CDR3 sequences, approximately 4.8% of them present only once. The sample consisted of whole blood. The source of these receptors is a human donor in good health. Some clones in this sample may be carry-over from other donors' samples.

This clonotype came up a few times. J is TRBJ1-5 and V is TRBV20-1, with D perhaps TRBD1 (6 bases). The V gene's germline CDR1 is DFQATT and CDR2 SNEGSKA (reference sequence). There are 18 residues in the CDR3. V was trimmed by 1 base and J by 0 bases, leaving 19 bases between them. This chain's CDR3 is CSARALGGAGSSNQPQHF. The CDR3 bases are TGCAGTGCTAGAGCCTTGGGGGGGGCTGGTTCTAGCAATCAGCCCCAGCATTTT.

This sequence joins TRBV27 and TRBJ1-5, with D perhaps matching TRBD1 (6 bases). From germline, CDR1 is MNHEY and CDR2 SMNVEV (reference sequence). The V end lost 5 bases, the J end lost 6 bases, and 14 bases lay between the germline ends. This CDR3 contains 14 residues. The CDR3 reads CASSPTGFGQPQHF. CDR3 nucleotides: TGTGCCAGCAGTCCCACAGGGTTTGGTCAGCCCCAGCATTTT.

The CDR3 sequence: CASSMRPGQGGINEQFF. The CDR3 DNA sequence: TGTGCCAGCAGTATGAGGCCGGGACAGGGGGGTATCAATGAGCAGTTCTTC. The chain couples TRBV2 to TRBJ2-1; 11 bases fit TRBD1. Germline trimming cut 5 bases from V and 6 bases from J; bases unmatched to any gene: 12. The germline V gene has CDR1 SNHLY and CDR2 FYNNEI. This CDR3 spans 17 amino acids.

The V gene is TRBV9, the J gene TRBJ2-3; possible D gene TRBD1, 5 bases. The germline CDR1 and CDR2 sequences are SGDLS and YYNGEE. V lost 1 base to trimming and J lost 0 bases, with 9 bases between them. CDR3 length: 15 residues. CDR3 loop: CASSVQRQSTDTQYF. The CDR3 region has the DNA TGTGCCAGCAGCGTACAGAGACAGAGCACAGATACGCAGTATTTT.

This chain joins TRBV6-4 and TRBJ2-2; TRBD1 might be the D (6 bases). Germline assignment: CDR1 MRHNA and CDR2 SNTAGT. Trimming took 5 bases from V and 6 from J, leaving 16 bases between them. This CDR3 contains 15 residues. CDR3 nucleotide sequence: TGTGCCAGCAGTAGCGAGGGGGACCCCTCCGGGGAGCTGTTTTTT. This translates into CASSSEGDPSGELFF.

This clonotype has a count of ten or more. This rearrangement joins TRBV3-1 to TRBJ1-2; no clear D. Germline V gives CDR1 LGHDT, CDR2 YNNKEL (reference sequence). Trimming took off 10 bases at V and 4 bases at J, with 10 bases between the two ends. CDR3 length: 11 amino acids. This CDR3 is CATRNAYGYTF. The CDR3, as DNA: TGTGCCACCCGAAATGCCTATGGCTACACCTTC.

In its sample, this clonotype was seen a few times. CDR3 bases: TGCAGCGTCCGTGGATACGAGCAGTACTTC. Encoded protein: CSVRGYEQYF. V gene TRBV29-1 combines with J gene TRBJ2-7; D unclear. V was clipped by 6 bases and J by 4 bases, with 7 bases between them. The length of the CDR3 is 10 residues. CDR1 and CDR2 from the germline V gene are SQVTM and ANQGSEA.

The chain combines TRBV7-8 with TRBJ2-1; TRBD2 matches 10 bases. V lost 1 base to trimming and J lost 0 bases; unmatched junction nucleotides: 6. The CDR3 has 18 residues. The germline V gene encodes CDR1 SGHVS and CDR2 FQNEAQ. CDR3 nucleotide sequence: TGTGCCAGCAGCTTAGGGACTAGCGGACCCGGCTCCTACAATGAGCAGTTCTTC. Amino acid sequence: CASSLGTSGPGSYNEQFF.